This TCR beta chain was captured by sequencing in a study of breast tumors, draining lymph nodes, adjacent tissues. TCRdb re-analysed the multiplex PCR reads in MiXCR, keeping a single row per CDR3 protein. The table includes some 120,000 distinct CDR3 sequences, 20% detected once. Germline CDR1 DFQATT, CDR2 SNEGSKA (reference sequence). V lost 1 base and J lost 5; bases outside the gene matches: 11. The CDR3 runs to 16 residues. This clonotype has only one observation. Given a much more abundant clone one base away, this may be a read error. Samples came from axillary lymph nodes draining the breast cancer.

This clonotype originated in a female donor with breast cancer. Some clones in this sample may be carry-over from other donors' samples. The genes are TRBV20-1 and TRBJ2-3; 8 bases agree with TRBD2. Sequenced material: axillary lymph node tissue. Here the CDR3 DNA reads TGCAGTGCTAGAGGTAGCGGGCGACGGGAGGGAGATACGCAGTATTTT. It translates to CSARGSGRREGDTQYF.